This TCR beta chain stems from a study of T cells in Graves' hyperthyroidism and ophthalmopathy. This clonotype was seen repeatedly, ten times or more. Its target is unknown. Study findings and constraints: In blood, most of the thyroid clonotypes expanded above 0.001 were also present. Stable hyperthyroidism was separated from ophthalmopathy by a model based on 13 V-J features.

The study excluded patients with uncontrolled infection, other autoimmune disease, pregnancy or lactation. The study based diagnoses on clinical symptoms, serum thyroxine and TRAb, thyroid ultrasound and orbital computed tomography. The ends were cut back, 0 bases at V and 1 base at J, with 6 bases in the middle. Per the germline V gene, CDR1 is SGHTA and CDR2 is FQGNSA. This CDR3 contains 14 residues. What was amplified from RNA transcripts were TCR beta CDR3 regions. With the HTBI primer set, the TCR CDR3 went through a first round of RT-PCR. One entry per CDR3 protein results from TCRdb running MiXCR on the multiplex PCR reads. Of hundreds of thousands of distinct CDR3 sequences listed, 45% are singletons.

Material: peripheral blood or thyroid tissue (not recorded which). This TCR was recovered from an adult man with Graves' disease, either hyperthyroidism or ophthalmopathy (not recorded which). The rearrangement links TRBV7-2 to TRBJ1-2; no clear D gene. The CDR3 DNA reads as TGTGCCAGCAGCTTAGCAGCCAGTAACTATGGCTACACCTTC. Amino acid sequence: CASSLAASNYGYTF.